This entry features one T cell receptor beta chain sequence. Its target is unknown. The junction shows a germline mismatch at one end, possibly a read error. Unsorted bulk tissue (roughly 17-33 mg) underwent RNA and DNA co-extraction. Surgeons treated the primary liver carcinoma of the patients by surgical resection. Patients in the cohort were treatment-naive and living with chronic HBV infection. The data originate from a study of tumor-infiltrating lymphocytes in primary liver carcinoma. Researchers generated TCR beta cDNA from roughly 500 ng of total RNA, relying on a constant-region primer. ARM-PCR, slightly modified, supplied the TCR beta libraries through three nested multiplex PCR rounds. Both of the initial two PCR rounds ran for approximately 11 cycles and employed TRBV1-TRBV30 forward primers alongside a C-beta reverse primer. TCRdb re-called the multiplex PCR reads with MiXCR, one entry per CDR3 protein. The sample has fewer than 85,000 distinct CDR3 sequences; 69% are singletons.

Overall study results and limits: Overlap between tumor regions exceeded overlap of tumor with adjacent tissue or blood.

Germline loops: CDR1 MNHEY, CDR2 SVGEGT. This CDR3 is 14 amino acids long. The receptor was isolated from a man aged 40-49 years with primary liver carcinoma and hepatitis B virus infection. V usage is TRBV6-2 or TRBV6-3 and J usage is TRBJ2-1, with D possibly matching TRBD2 (5 bases). The sample comprised tumor-adjacent normal liver tissue. As DNA, the CDR3 is TGTGCCAGCAAGCATACTAACGACTACGATGAGCAGTTCTTC. Protein: CASKHTNDYDEQFF.